This T cell receptor (beta chain) was recorded in a study of blood T cells in healthy people across ages. The individuals who served as donors were healthy Caucasians living in Russia, aged about 6 to 100. Sample-barcoded 5' priming and a J-beta primer mix drove a second PCR of roughly 6 to 12 cycles. Each cDNA was tagged by a template-switch adaptor containing 12 random nucleotides. Using its own MiXCR run on the 5' RACE reads, TCRdb lists one record per CDR3 protein. Of fewer than 950,000 distinct CDR3 sequences detected, about 53% appear once; the ten largest clones hold roughly 37%. The ends were cut back, 8 bases at V and 10 bases at J, with 15 bases in the middle. This CDR3 is built from 12 residues.

Sequenced: blood. This receptor was identified in a man older than 75 in good health. The J gene is TRBJ2-1, the V gene TRBV12-3 or TRBV12-4, with D unresolved. The CDR3 coding sequence is TGTGCCAGCCGATCTTCGGGTCCGGAGCAGTTCTTC. Its translation: CASRSSGPEQFF.